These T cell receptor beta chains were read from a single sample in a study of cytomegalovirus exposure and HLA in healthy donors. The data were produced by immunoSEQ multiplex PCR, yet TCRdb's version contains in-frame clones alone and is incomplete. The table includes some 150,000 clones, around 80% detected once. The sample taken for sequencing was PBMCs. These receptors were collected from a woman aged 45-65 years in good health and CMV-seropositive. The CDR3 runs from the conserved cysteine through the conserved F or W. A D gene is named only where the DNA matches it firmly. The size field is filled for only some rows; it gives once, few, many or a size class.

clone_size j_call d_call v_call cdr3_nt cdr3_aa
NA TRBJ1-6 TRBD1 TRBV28 TGTGCCAGCAGACCCGCGACAGGGGGGGGTTCACCCCTCCACTTT CASRPATGGGSPLHF
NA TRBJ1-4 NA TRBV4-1 TGCGCCAGCAGCCGGACGGGACTGAATAATGAAAAACTGTTTTTT CASSRTGLNNEKLFF
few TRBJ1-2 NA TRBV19 TGTGCCAGTAGTAGAGGATGGAACAGGGTCTCTAACTATGGCTACACCTTC CASSRGWNRVSNYGYTF
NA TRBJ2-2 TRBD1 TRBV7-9 TGTGCCAGCCAGACGACAGGGGGCGCCTTCACCGGGGAGCTGTTTTTT CASQTTGGAFTGELFF
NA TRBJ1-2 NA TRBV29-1 TGCAGCGTTGAACCCCCCGGGATTACGTATGGCTACACCTTC CSVEPPGITYGYTF
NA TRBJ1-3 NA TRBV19 TGTGCCAGTAGTATGTCCATGGAGAACACCATATATTTT CASSMSMENTIYF
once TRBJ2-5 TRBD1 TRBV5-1 TGCGCCAGCAGCTTGGAACACCTTGGACAGGGCTTAGAGACCCAGTACTTC CASSLEHLGQGLETQYF
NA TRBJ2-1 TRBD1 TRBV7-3 TGTGCCAGCAGTAAAACAGGGGGCTCTAGCAATGAGCAATTCTTC CASSKTGGSSNEQFF
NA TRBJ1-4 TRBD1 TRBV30 TGTGCCTGGAGTCCGGGAGACAGGGGGAATGAAAAACTGTTTTTT CAWSPGDRGNEKLFF
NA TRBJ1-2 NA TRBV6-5 TGTGCCAGCAGTTACTCGAAGACAGCGAACTATGGCTACACCTTC CASSYSKTANYGYTF
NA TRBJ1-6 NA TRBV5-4 TGTGCCAGCAGCGCGGGACGGCCGAATTCACCCCTCCACTTT CASSAGRPNSPLHF
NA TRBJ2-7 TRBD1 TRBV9 TGTGCCAGCAGCGTAGGCGACAGGGCATCGGGCGAGCAGTACTTC CASSVGDRASGEQYF
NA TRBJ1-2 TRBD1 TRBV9 TGTGCCAGCAGCGTAGAACTCGACAGGGGGCTTTATGGCTACACCTTC CASSVELDRGLYGYTF
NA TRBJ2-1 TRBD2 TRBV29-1 TGCAGCGTCCCACTGGCGGGAGTGGGAGAGCAGTTCTTC CSVPLAGVGEQFF
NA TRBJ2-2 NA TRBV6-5 TGTGCCAGCAGTTTCCTCAGGGTGGCCGGGGAGCTGTTTTTT CASSFLRVAGELFF
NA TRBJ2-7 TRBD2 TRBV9 TGTGCCAGCAGTTACGGCCCAGGAGCGGGAGGTTACGAGCAGTACTTC CASSYGPGAGGYEQYF
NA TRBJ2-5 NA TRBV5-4 TGTGCCAGCAGCCCGGGGCTAACTTTGGGGGGATGGGGTGGGCAAGAGACCCAGTACTTC CASSPGLTLGGWGGQETQYF
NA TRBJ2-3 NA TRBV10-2 TGCGCCAGCAGTGAGTGGAGCGGATCTAAGGCAGATACGCAGTATTTT CASSEWSGSKADTQYF
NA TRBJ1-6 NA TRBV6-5 TGTGCCAGCCGTTCCTCGACAGGACCCCTCCACTTT CASRSSTGPLHF
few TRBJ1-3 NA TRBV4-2 TGTGCCAGCAGCCAAGTTCCCAGGGACTCTGGAAACACCATATATTTT CASSQVPRDSGNTIYF
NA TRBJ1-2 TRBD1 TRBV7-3 TGTGCCAGCAGACAGGGGGCCGATTATGGCTACACCTTC CASRQGADYGYTF
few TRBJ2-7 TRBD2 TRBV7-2 TGTGCCAGCAGCCAGACTAGCGCGAGCTCCTACGAGCAGTACTTC CASSQTSASSYEQYF
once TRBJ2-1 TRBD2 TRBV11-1 TGTGCCAGCAGCCGCGGGGGTCTGGGGGTATTCAATGAGCAGTTCTTC CASSRGGLGVFNEQFF
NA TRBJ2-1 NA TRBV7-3 TGTGCCAGCAGCTTAACGTCGGGGGTTAGGGGAAATGAGCAGTTCTTC CASSLTSGVRGNEQFF
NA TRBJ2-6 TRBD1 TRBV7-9 TGTTCCAGCAGCGAGGGGGGGGACAGGGTCCTGCCTGGGGCCAACGTCCTGACTTTC CSSSEGGDRVLPGANVLTF
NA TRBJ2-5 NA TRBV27 TGTGCCAGCAGTTTGGCGGGGCGAGAGACCCAGTACTTC CASSLAGRETQYF
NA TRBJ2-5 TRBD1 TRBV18 TGTGCCAGCTCACCCCTGGACAGGAACGAAGAGACCCAGTACTTC CASSPLDRNEETQYF
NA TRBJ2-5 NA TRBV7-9 TGTGCCAGCAGCGCACGGGGGTATCCGGAGACCCAGTACTTC CASSARGYPETQYF
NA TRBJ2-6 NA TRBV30 TGTGCCTGGAGGGCCGGGTCGAATAGTTCTGGGGCCAACGTCCTGACTTTC CAWRAGSNSSGANVLTF
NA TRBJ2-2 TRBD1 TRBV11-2 TGTGCCAGCAGCTTCCAGACAGGGGGGACCGGGGAGCTGTTTTTT CASSFQTGGTGELFF
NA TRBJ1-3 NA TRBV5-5 TGTGCCAGCAGCTTGGGACAGGTCGGAAACACCATATATTTT CASSLGQVGNTIYF
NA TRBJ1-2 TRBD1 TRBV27 TGTGCCAGCAGCCACGACAGGGCGACATATGGCTACACCTTC CASSHDRATYGYTF
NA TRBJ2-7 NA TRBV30 TGTGCCTGGAGTCCGGAAAGGGGCCTGTTCTACGAGCAGTACTTC CAWSPERGLFYEQYF
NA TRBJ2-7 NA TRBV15 TGTGCCACCAGCAGAGATCAAGCACAGTTCTACGAGCAGTACTTC CATSRDQAQFYEQYF
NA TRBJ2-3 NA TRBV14 TGTGCCAGCAGTATACCCCTGGGCAAAGGAATAAGCACAGATACGCAGTATTTT CASSIPLGKGISTDTQYF
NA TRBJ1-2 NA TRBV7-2 TGTGCCAGCAGCTTAGCAGGAGGGTCCTATGGCTACACCTTC CASSLAGGSYGYTF
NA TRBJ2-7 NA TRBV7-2 TGTGCCAGCAGCCAAGAGAGGAGGGAGTTACTCGAGCAGTACTTC CASSQERRELLEQYF
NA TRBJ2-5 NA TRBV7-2 TGTGCCAGCAGCTTAGCCACGGCCCGGGGGCAAGAGACCCAGTACTTC CASSLATARGQETQYF
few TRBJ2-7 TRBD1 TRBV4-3 TGCGCCAGCAGCCCCCTGGACAGGGGGTACGAGCAGTACTTC CASSPLDRGYEQYF
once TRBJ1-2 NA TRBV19 TGTGCCAGTAGTATAGGACAGATGGGCTATGGCTACACCTTC CASSIGQMGYGYTF
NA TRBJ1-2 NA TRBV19 TGTGCCAGTAGTATAGATCCCGGAGTTGGGGGCTACACCTTC CASSIDPGVGGYTF
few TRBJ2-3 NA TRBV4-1 TGCGCCAGCAGCACCGCGGTCAGCACAGATACGCAGTATTTT CASSTAVSTDTQYF
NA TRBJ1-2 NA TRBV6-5 TGTGCCAGCAGTTACTCTCATTATCCAGAAAACTATGGCTACACCTTC CASSYSHYPENYGYTF
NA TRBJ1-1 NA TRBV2 TGTGCCAGCAGTGGACCGGGAGGGACTGAAGCTTTCTTT CASSGPGGTEAFF
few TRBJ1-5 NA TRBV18 TGTGCCAGCTCACCGAGTGTCGCCGGCAATCAGCCCCAGCATTTT CASSPSVAGNQPQHF
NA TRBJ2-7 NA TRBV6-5 TGTGCCAGCAGTTACTCGAGGGATAGCTACGAGCAGTACTTC CASSYSRDSYEQYF
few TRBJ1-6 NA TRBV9 TGTGCCAGCAGCGTAGAGGGGATTCGGTCACCCCTCCACTTT CASSVEGIRSPLHF
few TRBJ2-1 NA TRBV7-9 TGTGCCAGCAGCCCTCCTGTGAGGGAGGCCCCCTACAATGAGCAGTTCTTC CASSPPVREAPYNEQFF
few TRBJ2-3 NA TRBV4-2 TGTGCCAGCAGCCCGAGAAATCCGAACACAGATACGCAGTATTTT CASSPRNPNTDTQYF
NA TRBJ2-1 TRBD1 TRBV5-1 TGCGCCAGCAGCTTGATGCAGGGGGCCTACAATGAGCAGTTCTTC CASSLMQGAYNEQFF
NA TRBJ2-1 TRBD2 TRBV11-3 TGTGCCAGCAGCTCTAAGGGACTAGCGGGTTCCGATGAGCAGTTCTTC CASSSKGLAGSDEQFF
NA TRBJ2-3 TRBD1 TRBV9 TGTGCCAGCAGCGTAGGCCCACAGGGGGCGGGCGATACGCAGTATTTT CASSVGPQGAGDTQYF